The 9 T cell receptor beta chains reported below all come from one sample, sequenced in a study of blood T cell repertoires in COVID-19. TCRdb's table, derived via immunoSEQ multiplex PCR, lists solely in-frame clones and lacks some. The table includes roughly 30,000 clones, over 90% detected once. Input material: peripheral blood. These receptors came from a human donor in a cohort sampled during active COVID-19.

This rearrangement joins TRBV18 to TRBJ1-2, with 8 bases matching TRBD1. Trimming at V came to 3 bases and at J to 5 bases, leaving 5 bases not matched to a gene. CDR1 is KGHSH, CDR2 LQKENI, per germline. This CDR3 comprises 14 residues. CDR3 coding DNA: TGTGCCAGCTCACCCGGACAGGGACAGTATGGCTACACCTTC. Amino acids: CASSPGQGQYGYTF.

V and J are TRBV6-5 and TRBJ1-3; D call uncertain. The CDR3 has 13 residues. Germline V gene sequence: CDR1 MNHEY, CDR2 SVGAGI. V was trimmed by 10 bases and J by 3 bases, leaving 13 bases between them. This CDR3 reads CATAEIFGNTIYF. For the CDR3, the DNA is TGTGCCACCGCGGAGATTTTTGGAAACACCATATATTTT.

This rearrangement joins TRBV5-1 to TRBJ1-4; 7 nucleotides align to TRBD1. The CDR3 consists of 15 residues. CDR1 and CDR2 from the germline V gene are SGHRS and YFSETQ. Trimming removed 4 bases from V and 3 bases from J; junction bases left unmatched: 6. DNA of the CDR3: TGCGCCAGCAGCGCGGGGACAGCGGCTAATGAAAAACTGTTTTTT. Translating gives CASSAGTAANEKLFF.

The chain uses TRBV24-1 and TRBJ2-1, with 10 bases lining up with TRBD2. J gave up 0 bases and V 4 bases, and 5 bases lay outside the gene matches. Germline-derived CDR1 and CDR2 are KGHDR and SFDVKD. There are 17 residues in the CDR3. The CDR3 nucleotides read TGTGCCACCAGTGAACATAGCGGGGGGAGCTCCTACAATGAGCAGTTCTTC. Translated: CATSEHSGGSSYNEQFF.

The genes are TRBV5-6 and TRBJ1-2; TRBD1 might be the D (6 bases). This CDR3 has 14 residues. CDR1 SGHDT and CDR2 YYEEEE come from the germline V gene. V lost 4 bases and J 5 bases, leaving 15 bases between the germline ends. Here the CDR3 reads CASSLGGPSYGYTF. The CDR3 DNA is TGTGCCAGCAGCCTAGGGGGTCCCTCTTATGGCTACACCTTC. The full variable domain, its missing parts supplied by reference TRBV5-6 and TRBJ1-2, is DAGVTQSPTHLIKTRGQQVTLRCSPKSGHDTVSWYQQALGQGPQFIFQYYEEEERQRGNFPDRFSGHQFPNYSSELNVNALLLGDSALYLCASSLGGPSYGYTFGSGTRLTVV.

This rearrangement joins TRBV11-1 to TRBJ2-1; 9 bases agree with TRBD1. The V and J ends lost 6 bases and 2 bases, in that order; junction bases with no gene match: 8. This CDR3 is built from 16 residues. Per germline, CDR1 SGHAT and CDR2 FQDESV (reference sequence). In DNA form, the CDR3 reads TGTGCCAGCAGATACACAGGGGGCGGAACCTACAATGAGCAGTTCTTC. Amino acids: CASRYTGGGTYNEQFF.

The V call is TRBV30, the J call TRBJ2-2; tentatively, D is TRBD2 (6 bases). Trimming shortened V by 1 base and J by 1 base, and 7 bases separated the two germline ends. This CDR3 spans 14 amino acids. The germline CDR1 and CDR2 sequences are GTSNPN and SVGIG (reference sequence). For the CDR3, the DNA is TGTGCCTGGAGTGGACTAGAGAACACCGGGGAGCTGTTTTTT. It translates to CAWSGLENTGELFF.

The rearrangement joins TRBV6-1 to TRBJ1-4; possibly TRBD1 for D (5 bases). Between the trimmed V and J ends, which lost 1 base and 3 bases, there was a span of 12 bases. The CDR3 runs 16 residues. The germline CDR1 and CDR2 sequences are MNHNS and SASEGT. In DNA, the CDR3 is TGTGCCAGCAGTGAAGTGTCAGGGCGATCTAATGAAAAACTGTTTTTT. The encoded protein is CASSEVSGRSNEKLFF.

The genes are TRBV6-5 and TRBJ1-4; D is perhaps TRBD1 (5 bases). CDR1 and CDR2 (germline): MNHEY, SVGAGI. This CDR3 has 16 residues. V was trimmed by 2 bases and J by 2 bases, leaving 12 bases between them. The CDR3 DNA reads TGTGCCAGCAGTTACGGGGCGAGATCCACTAATGAAAAACTGTTTTTT. This codes for CASSYGARSTNEKLFF.